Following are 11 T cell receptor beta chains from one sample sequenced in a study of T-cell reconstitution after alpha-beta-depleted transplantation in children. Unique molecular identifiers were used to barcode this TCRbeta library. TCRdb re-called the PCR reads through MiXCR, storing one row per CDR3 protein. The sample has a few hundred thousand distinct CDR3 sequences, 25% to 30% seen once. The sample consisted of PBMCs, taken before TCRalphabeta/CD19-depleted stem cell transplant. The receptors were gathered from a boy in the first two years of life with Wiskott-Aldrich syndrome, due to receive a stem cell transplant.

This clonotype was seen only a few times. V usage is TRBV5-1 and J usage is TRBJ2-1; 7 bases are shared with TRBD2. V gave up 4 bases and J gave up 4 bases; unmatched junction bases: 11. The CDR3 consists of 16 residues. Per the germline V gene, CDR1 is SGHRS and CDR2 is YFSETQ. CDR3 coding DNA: TGCGCCAGCAGCCAAGATCTGGCTAGCGGTTACAATGAGCAGTTCTTC. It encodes CASSQDLASGYNEQFF.

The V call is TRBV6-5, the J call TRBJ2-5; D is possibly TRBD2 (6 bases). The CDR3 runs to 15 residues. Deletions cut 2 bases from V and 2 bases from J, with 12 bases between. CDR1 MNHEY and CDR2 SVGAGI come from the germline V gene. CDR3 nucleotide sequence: TGTGCCAGCAGTTACGGAGGGTACCAACAAGAGACCCAGTACTTC. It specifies CASSYGGYQQETQYF.

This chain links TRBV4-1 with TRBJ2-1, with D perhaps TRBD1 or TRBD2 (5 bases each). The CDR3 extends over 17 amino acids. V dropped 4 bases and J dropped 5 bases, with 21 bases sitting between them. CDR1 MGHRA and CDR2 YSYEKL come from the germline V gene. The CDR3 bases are TGCGCCAGCAGCCGTCCGCCCGGGACCCCGATGGACAATGAGCAGTTCTTC. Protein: CASSRPPGTPMDNEQFF.

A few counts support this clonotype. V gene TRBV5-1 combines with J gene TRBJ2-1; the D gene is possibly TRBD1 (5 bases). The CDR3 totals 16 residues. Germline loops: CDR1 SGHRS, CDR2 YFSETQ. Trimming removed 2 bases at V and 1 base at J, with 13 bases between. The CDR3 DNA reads TGCGCCAGCAGCTTTCCTACAGGCGATTCCTACAATGAGCAGTTCTTC. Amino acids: CASSFPTGDSYNEQFF.

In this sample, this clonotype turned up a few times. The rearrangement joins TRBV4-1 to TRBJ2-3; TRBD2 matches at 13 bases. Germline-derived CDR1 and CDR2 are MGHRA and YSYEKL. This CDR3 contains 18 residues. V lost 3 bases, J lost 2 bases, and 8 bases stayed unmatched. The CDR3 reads CASSQERLAGGLTDTQYF. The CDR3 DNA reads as TGCGCCAGCAGCCAGGAGAGACTAGCGGGAGGACTCACAGATACGCAGTATTTT.

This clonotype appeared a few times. CDR3 amino acids: CASRLVDTQYF. The CDR3 DNA is TGTGCCAGCAGGCTAGTAGATACGCAGTATTTT. The chain joins TRBV12-3 or TRBV12-4 to TRBJ2-3, with no clear D. CDR3 length: 11 amino acids. V shed 6 bases and J shed 5 bases, with 6 bases lying between them.

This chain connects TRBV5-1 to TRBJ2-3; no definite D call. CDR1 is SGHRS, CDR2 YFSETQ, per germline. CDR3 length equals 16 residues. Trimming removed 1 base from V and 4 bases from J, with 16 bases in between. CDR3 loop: CASSLFVGPTSDTQYF. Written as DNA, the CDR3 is TGCGCCAGCAGCTTGTTTGTCGGACCGACCTCAGATACGCAGTATTTT.

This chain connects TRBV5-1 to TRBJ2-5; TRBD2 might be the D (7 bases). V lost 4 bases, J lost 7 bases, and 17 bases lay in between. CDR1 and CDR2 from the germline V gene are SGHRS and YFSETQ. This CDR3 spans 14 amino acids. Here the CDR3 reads CASSPEQGGGTQYF. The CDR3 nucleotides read TGCGCCAGCAGCCCTGAACAGGGCGGGGGGACCCAGTACTTC.

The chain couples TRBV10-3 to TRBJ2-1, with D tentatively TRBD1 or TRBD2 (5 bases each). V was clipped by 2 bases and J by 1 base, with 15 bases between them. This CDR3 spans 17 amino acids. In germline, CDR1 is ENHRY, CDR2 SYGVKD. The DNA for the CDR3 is TGTGCCATCAGTGAGGGGAGTTGGGGGTTTTCCTACAATGAGCAGTTCTTC. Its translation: CAISEGSWGFSYNEQFF.

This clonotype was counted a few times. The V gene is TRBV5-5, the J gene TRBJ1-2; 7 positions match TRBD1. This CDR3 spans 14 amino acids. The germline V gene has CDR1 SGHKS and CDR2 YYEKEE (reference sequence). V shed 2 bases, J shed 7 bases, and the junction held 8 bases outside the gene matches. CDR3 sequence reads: CASSFKGGGSGYTF. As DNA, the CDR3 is TGTGCCAGCAGCTTTAAAGGAGGGGGCTCTGGCTACACCTTC.

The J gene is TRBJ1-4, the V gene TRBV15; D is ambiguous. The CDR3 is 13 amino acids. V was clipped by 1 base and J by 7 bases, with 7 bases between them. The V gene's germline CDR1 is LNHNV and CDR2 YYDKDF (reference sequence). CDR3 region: CATSRGQSEKLFF. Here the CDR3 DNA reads TGTGCCACCAGCAGAGGTCAGAGTGAAAAACTGTTTTTT.